This T cell receptor (beta chain) is from a study of blood T cells in healthy people across ages. Germline CDR1 reads DFQATT; CDR2 reads SNEGSKA (reference sequence). This CDR3 has 12 amino acids. Study-wide findings and caveats: Investigators treated diversity estimates from one million T cells as underestimates. Observed TCR beta diversity per million T cells went down as age went up. This fall followed a roughly linear course with age. Donor CMV status was unknown, possibly confounding expanded clonotype changes.

It was with a sample-barcoded 5' primer and a J-beta primer mix that a second PCR of roughly 7 to 12 cycles was run. TCRdb re-derived calls from the 5' RACE reads in MiXCR, one entry per CDR3 protein. The table records fewer than 2,000,000 distinct CDR3 sequences, about 39% of them present only once. Of note for this clonotype: The target antigen is unknown. The junction and the germline gene differ at one end; a read error may be behind it.

The specimen was blood. This sequence joins TRBV20-1 and TRBJ1-2; TRBD1 agrees at 8 bases. The TCR originated in a human donor in good health. CDR3 nucleotide sequence: TGCAGGGCTAAAACAGGGGGCTATGGCTACACCTTC. Translated: CRAKTGGYGYTF.